This T cell receptor beta chain is drawn from a study of CD8 T cells in ankylosing spondylitis. Scientists made TCR beta libraries using quantitative 5'-RACE with molecular barcodes. Via MiXCR, TCRdb re-called the 5' RACE reads, giving one row per CDR3 protein. The sample lists about 340,000 distinct CDR3 sequences, more than 20% occurring once. As concerns this clonotype: The antigen is unknown. A read error may account for a junction end that differs from germline.

This CDR3 is 15 amino acids long. CDR1 and CDR2 (germline): MDHEN, SYDVKM. The study, taken as a whole, reports: The authors found the disease-linked clones to be CD8+ and relatively rare in peripheral blood. It appeared that ankylosing spondylitis blood was characterized by a TCR beta motif of roughly 8 highly homologous variants.

The specimen sequenced was blood, either unsorted or a sorted T cell fraction (not recorded which). The TCR was taken from a male donor with ankylosing spondylitis or in good health (not recorded which). V and J are TRBV28 and TRBJ2-7; a weak D match, TRBD1 (5 bases). The chain's CDR3 is CTSSFTDTTTYEQYF. DNA for the CDR3: TGTACCAGCAGTTTCACGGACACGACAACCTACGAGCAGTACTTC.